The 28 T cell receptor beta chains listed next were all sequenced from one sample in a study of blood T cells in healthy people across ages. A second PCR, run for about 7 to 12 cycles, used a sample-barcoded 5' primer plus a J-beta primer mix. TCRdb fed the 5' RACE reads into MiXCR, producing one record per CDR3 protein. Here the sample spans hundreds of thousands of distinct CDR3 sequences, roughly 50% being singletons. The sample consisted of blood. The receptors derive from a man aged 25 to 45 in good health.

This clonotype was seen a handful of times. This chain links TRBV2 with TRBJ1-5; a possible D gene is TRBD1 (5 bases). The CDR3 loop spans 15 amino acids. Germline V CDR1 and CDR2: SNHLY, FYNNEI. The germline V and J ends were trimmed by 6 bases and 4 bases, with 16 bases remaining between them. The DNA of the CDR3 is TGTGCCAGCAGCTGGACCCGGGGCGAAAATCAGCCCCAGCATTTT. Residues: CASSWTRGENQPQHF. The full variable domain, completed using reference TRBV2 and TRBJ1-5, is EPEVTQTPSHQVTQMGQEVILRCVPISNHLYFYWYRQILGQKVEFLVSFYNNEISEKSEIFDDQFSVERPDGSNFTLKIRSTKLEDSAMYFCASSWTRGENQPQHFGDGTRLSIL.

CDR3: CASSLAKDRGYEQYF. As DNA, the CDR3 is TGCGCCAGCAGCTTGGCCAAGGACAGGGGCTACGAGCAGTACTTC. The rearrangement links TRBV5-1 to TRBJ2-7; the match to TRBD1 covers 9 bases. CDR1 SGHRS and CDR2 YFSETQ come from the germline V gene. J gave up 3 bases and V 0 bases, and 4 bases lay outside the gene matches. This CDR3 comprises 15 residues.

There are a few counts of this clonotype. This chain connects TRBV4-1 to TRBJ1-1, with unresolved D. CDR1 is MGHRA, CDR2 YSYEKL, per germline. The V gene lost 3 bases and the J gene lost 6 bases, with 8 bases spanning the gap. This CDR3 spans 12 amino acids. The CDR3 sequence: CASSHWESEAFF. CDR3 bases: TGCGCCAGCAGCCACTGGGAGTCTGAAGCTTTCTTT.

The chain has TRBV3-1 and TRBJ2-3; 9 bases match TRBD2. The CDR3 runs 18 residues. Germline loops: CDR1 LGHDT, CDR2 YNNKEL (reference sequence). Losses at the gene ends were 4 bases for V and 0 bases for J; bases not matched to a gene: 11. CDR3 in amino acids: CASSPFSGGDSSTDTQYF. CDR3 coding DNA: TGTGCCAGCAGCCCATTTAGCGGGGGTGACTCTAGCACAGATACGCAGTATTTT.

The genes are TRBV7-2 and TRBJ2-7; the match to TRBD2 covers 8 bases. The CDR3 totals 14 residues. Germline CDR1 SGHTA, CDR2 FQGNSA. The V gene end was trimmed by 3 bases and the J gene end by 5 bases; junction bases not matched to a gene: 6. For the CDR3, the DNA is TGTGCCAGCAGCTTGGCGGGGGGCAACAACGAGCAGTACTTC. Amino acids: CASSLAGGNNEQYF.

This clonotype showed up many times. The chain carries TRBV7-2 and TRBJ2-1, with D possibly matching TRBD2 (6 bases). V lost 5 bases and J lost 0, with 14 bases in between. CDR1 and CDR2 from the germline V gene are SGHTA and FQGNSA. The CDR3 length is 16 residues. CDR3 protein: CASSTGTLNSYNEQFF. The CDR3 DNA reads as TGTGCCAGCAGCACGGGGACTCTGAACTCCTACAATGAGCAGTTCTTC.

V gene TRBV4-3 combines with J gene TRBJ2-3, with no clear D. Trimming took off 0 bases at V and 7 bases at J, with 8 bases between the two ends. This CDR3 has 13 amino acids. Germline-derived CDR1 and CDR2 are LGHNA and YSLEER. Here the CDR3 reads CASSQDTHNTQYF. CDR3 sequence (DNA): TGCGCCAGCAGCCAAGATACGCATAATACGCAGTATTTT.

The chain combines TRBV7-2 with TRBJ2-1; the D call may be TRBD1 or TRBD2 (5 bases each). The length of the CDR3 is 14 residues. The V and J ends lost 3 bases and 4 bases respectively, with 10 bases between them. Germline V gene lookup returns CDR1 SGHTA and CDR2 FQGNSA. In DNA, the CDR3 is TGTGCCAGCAGCTTTGGGGGAACATACAATGAGCAGTTCTTC. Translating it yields CASSFGGTYNEQFF.

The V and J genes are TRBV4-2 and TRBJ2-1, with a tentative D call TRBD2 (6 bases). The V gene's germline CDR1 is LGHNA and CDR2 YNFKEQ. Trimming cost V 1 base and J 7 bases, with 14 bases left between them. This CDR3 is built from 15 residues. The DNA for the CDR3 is TGTGCCAGCAGCCAAGGTAGGGACTGGGGGAATGAGCAGTTCTTC. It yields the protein CASSQGRDWGNEQFF.

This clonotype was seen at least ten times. CDR3 bases: TGTGCCAGCAGCTTTCGGACTAGCGAACCAGATACGCAGTATTTT. Amino acids: CASSFRTSEPDTQYF. The J gene is TRBJ2-3, the V gene TRBV13; TRBD2 agrees at 9 bases. V gave up 3 bases and J gave up 4 bases; unmatched junction bases: 5. The CDR3 is made up of 15 amino acids. CDR1 is PRHDT and CDR2 is FYEKMQ in the germline V gene (reference sequence). The full variable domain, its missing parts supplied by reference TRBV13 and TRBJ2-3, is AAGVIQSPRHLIKEKRETATLKCYPIPRHDTVYWYQQGPGQDPQFLISFYEKMQSDKGSIPDRFSAQQFSDYHSELNMSSLELGDSALYFCASSFRTSEPDTQYFGPGTRLTVL.

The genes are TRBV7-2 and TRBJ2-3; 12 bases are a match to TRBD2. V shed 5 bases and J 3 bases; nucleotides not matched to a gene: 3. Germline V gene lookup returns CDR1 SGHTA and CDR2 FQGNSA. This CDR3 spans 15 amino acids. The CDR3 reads CASSIGTSGTDTQYF. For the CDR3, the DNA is TGTGCCAGCAGCATAGGGACTAGCGGGACAGATACGCAGTATTTT.

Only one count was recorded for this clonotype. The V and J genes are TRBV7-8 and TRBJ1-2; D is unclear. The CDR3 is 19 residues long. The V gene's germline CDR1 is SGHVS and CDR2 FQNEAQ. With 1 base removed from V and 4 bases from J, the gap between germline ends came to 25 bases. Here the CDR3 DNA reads TGTGCCAGCAGCTTAGGCATTTGGGCAGAGGGCAGCGGGGTCTATGGCTACACCTTC. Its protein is CASSLGIWAEGSGVYGYTF.

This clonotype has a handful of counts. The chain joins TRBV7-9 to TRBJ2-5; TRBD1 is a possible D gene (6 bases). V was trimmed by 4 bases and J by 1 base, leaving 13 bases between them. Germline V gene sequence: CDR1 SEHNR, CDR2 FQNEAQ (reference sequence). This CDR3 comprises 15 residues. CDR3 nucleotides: TGTGCCAGCAGCTCAAACTCGGACAGCCAAGAGACCCAGTACTTC. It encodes CASSSNSDSQETQYF.

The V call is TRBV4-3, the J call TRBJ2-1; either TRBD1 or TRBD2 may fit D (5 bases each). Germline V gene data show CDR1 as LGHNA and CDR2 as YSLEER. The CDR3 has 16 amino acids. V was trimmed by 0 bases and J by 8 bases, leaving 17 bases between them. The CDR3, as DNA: TGCGCCAGCAGCCAAGAAATGGGGACGGGGATCCATGAGCAGTTCTTC. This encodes CASSQEMGTGIHEQFF.

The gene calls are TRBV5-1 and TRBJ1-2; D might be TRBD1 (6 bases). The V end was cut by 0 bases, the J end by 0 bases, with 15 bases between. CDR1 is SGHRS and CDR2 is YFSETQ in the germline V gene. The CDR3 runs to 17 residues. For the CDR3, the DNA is TGCGCCAGCAGCTTGGATCCAGGGGAGGGAACTAACTATGGCTACACCTTC. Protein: CASSLDPGEGTNYGYTF. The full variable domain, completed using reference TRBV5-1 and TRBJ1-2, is KAGVTQTPRYLIKTRGQQVTLSCSPISGHRSVSWYQQTPGQGLQFLFEYFSETQRNKGNFPGRFSGRQFSNSRSEMNVSTLELGDSALYLCASSLDPGEGTNYGYTFGSGTRLTVV.

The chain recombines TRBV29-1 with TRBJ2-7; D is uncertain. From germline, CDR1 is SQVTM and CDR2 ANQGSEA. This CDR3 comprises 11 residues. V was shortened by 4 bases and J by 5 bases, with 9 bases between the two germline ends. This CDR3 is CSVAVGHEQYF. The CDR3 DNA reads TGCAGCGTTGCGGTGGGCCACGAGCAGTACTTC.

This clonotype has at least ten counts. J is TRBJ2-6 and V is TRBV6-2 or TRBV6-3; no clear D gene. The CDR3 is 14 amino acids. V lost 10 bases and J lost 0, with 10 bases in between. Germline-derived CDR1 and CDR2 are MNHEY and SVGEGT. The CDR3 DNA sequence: TGTGCCACCGGACGGAGCTCTGGGGCCAACGTCCTGACTTTC. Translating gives CATGRSSGANVLTF.

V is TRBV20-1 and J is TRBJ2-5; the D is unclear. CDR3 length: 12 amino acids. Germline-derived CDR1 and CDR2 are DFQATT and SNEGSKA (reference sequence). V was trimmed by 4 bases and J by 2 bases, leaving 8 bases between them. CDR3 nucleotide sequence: TGCAGTGCTACCGGGCCGCAAGAGACCCAGTACTTC. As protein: CSATGPQETQYF.

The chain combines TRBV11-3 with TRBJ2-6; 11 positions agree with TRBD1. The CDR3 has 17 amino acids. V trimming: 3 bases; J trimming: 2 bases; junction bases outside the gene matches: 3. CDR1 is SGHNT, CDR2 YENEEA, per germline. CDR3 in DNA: TGTGCCAGCAGCTTTGGGACAGGGGGAGCTGGGGCCAACGTCCTGACTTTC. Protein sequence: CASSFGTGGAGANVLTF.

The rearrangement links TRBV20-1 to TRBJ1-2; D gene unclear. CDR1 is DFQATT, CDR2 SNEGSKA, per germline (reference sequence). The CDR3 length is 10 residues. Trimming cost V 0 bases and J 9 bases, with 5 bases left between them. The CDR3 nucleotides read TGCAGTGCTAGAGATACAAGCTACACCTTC. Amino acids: CSARDTSYTF.

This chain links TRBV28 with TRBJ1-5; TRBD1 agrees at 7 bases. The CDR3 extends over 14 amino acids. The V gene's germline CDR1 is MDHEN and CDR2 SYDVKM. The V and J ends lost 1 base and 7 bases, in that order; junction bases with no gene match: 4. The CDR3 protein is CASSLSNRGQPQHF. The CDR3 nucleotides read TGTGCCAGCAGTTTATCGAACAGGGGCCAGCCCCAGCATTTT. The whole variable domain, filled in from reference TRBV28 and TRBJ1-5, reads DVKVTQSSRYLVKRTGEKVFLECVQDMDHENMFWYRQDPGLGLRLIYFSYDVKMKEKGDIPEGYSVSREKKERFSLILESASTNQTSMYLCASSLSNRGQPQHFGDGTRLSIL.

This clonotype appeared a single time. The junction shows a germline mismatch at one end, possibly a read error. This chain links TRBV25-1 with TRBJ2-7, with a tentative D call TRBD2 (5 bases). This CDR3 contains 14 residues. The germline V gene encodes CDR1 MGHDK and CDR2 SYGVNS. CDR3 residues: CASIGQSSSDEQYF. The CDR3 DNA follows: TGTGCCAGCATCGGGCAGTCTAGCTCCGACGAGCAGTACTTC.

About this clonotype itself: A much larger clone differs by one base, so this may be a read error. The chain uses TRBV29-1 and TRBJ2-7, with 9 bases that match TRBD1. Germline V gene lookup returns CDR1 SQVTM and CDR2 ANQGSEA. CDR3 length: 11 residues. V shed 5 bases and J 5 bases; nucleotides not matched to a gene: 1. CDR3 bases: TGCAGCGTTTGGACAGGGGACGAGCAGTACTTC. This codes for CSVWTGDEQYF.

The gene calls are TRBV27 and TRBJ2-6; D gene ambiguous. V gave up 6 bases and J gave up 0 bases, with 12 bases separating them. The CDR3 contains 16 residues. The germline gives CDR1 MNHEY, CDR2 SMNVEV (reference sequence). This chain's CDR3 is CASSPDPGSGANVLTF. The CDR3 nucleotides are TGTGCCAGCAGCCCCGACCCCGGCTCTGGGGCCAACGTCCTGACTTTC. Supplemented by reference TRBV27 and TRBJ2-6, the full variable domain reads EAQVTQNPRYLITVTGKKLTVTCSQNMNHEYMSWYRQDPGLGLRQIYYSMNVEVTDKGDVPEGYKVSRKEKRNFPLILESPSPNQTSLYFCASSPDPGSGANVLTFGAGSRLTVL.

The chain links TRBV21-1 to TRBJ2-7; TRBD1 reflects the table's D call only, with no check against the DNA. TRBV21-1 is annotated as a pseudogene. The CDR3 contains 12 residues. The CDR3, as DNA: TGTGCCAGCAGCAAAGGGGGGCACGAGCAGTACTTC. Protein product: CASSKGGHEQYF.

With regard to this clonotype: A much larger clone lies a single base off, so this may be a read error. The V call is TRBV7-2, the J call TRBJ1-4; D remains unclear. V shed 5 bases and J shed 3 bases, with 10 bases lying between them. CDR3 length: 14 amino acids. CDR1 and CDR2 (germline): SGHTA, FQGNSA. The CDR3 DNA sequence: TGTGCCAGCAGCCCCTCCTGGGCTAATGAAAAACTGTTTTTT. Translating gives CASSPSWANEKLFF.

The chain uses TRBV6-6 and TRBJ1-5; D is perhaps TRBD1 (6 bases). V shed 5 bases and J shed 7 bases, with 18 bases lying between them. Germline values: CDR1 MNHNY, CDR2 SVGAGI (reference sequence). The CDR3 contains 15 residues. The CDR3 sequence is CASSPRDRMVQPQHF. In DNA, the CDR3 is TGTGCCAGCAGTCCTAGAGACAGGATGGTCCAGCCCCAGCATTTT.

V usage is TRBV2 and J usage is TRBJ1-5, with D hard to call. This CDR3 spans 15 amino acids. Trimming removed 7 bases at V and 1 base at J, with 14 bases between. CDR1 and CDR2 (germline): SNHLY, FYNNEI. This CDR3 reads CASIKDAGSNQPQHF. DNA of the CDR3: TGTGCCAGCATCAAGGACGCTGGGAGCAATCAGCCCCAGCATTTT. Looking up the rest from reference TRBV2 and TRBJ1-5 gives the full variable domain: EPEVTQTPSHQVTQMGQEVILRCVPISNHLYFYWYRQILGQKVEFLVSFYNNEISEKSEIFDDQFSVERPDGSNFTLKIRSTKLEDSAMYFCASIKDAGSNQPQHFGDGTRLSIL.